The 8 T cell receptor beta chains given below trace back to one sample, sequenced in a study of blood T cell repertoires in COVID-19. Sequencing used immunoSEQ multiplex PCR; TCRdb keeps in-frame clones, though not all of them. This sample has 140,000 or so clones; around four fifths occur once, and the top ten carry 6.2%. The sequenced material came from PBMCs or T cells enriched from blood (not recorded which). Receptor source: a woman in her forties who had recovered from COVID-19.

J is TRBJ2-7 and V is TRBV5-1, with TRBD1 matching 7 bases. This CDR3 contains 14 residues. From germline, CDR1 is SGHRS and CDR2 YFSETQ. V shed 5 bases, J shed 2 bases, and the junction held 7 bases outside the gene matches. The CDR3 loop reads CASSSSTGAYEQYF. For the CDR3, the DNA is TGCGCCAGCAGTTCGTCCACAGGGGCCTACGAGCAGTACTTC.

The chain uses TRBV19 and TRBJ1-1, with D perhaps TRBD1 (5 bases). V lost 3 bases and J 4 bases, leaving 6 bases between the germline ends. The germline V gene encodes CDR1 LNHDA and CDR2 SQIVND (reference sequence). This CDR3 is built from 12 residues. CDR3 sequence (DNA): TGTGCCAGTAGTATGGGGGGCACTGAAGCTTTCTTT. Translating it yields CASSMGGTEAFF.

The rearrangement uses TRBV14 and TRBJ2-7; possible D gene TRBD2, 6 bases. The CDR3 covers 17 residues. Trimming took 2 bases from V and 6 from J, leaving 23 bases between them. CDR1 SGHDN and CDR2 FVKESK come from the germline V gene. In DNA, the CDR3 is TGTGCCAGCAGCCAAAGGGGAGGTGAATTTAAAATACGCGAGCAGTACTTC. It translates to CASSQRGGEFKIREQYF.

The rearrangement links TRBV13 to TRBJ2-1; D is perhaps TRBD2 (6 bases). Germline V gene sequence: CDR1 PRHDT, CDR2 FYEKMQ (reference sequence). The V and J ends lost 5 bases and 6 bases respectively, with 8 bases between them. The length of the CDR3 is 12 residues. The CDR3 DNA reads as TGTGCCAGCAGCGAGGGAGGCAATGAGCAGTTCTTC. This sequence encodes CASSEGGNEQFF.

The rearrangement uses TRBV5-5 and TRBJ1-2; 9 bases fit TRBD1. V lost 1 base, J lost 2 bases, and 9 bases stayed unmatched. The CDR3 spans 17 residues. CDR1 and CDR2 (germline): SGHKS, YYEKEE (reference sequence). The CDR3 is CASSLSPGQGLNYGYTF. CDR3 bases: TGTGCCAGCAGCTTGTCGCCGGGACAGGGCCTGAACTATGGCTACACCTTC.

The chain is built from TRBV10-2 and TRBJ1-5; TRBD1 matches 8 bases. CDR1 is WSHSY and CDR2 is SAAADI in the germline V gene. The CDR3 runs 13 residues. The ends lost 10 bases at V and 6 bases at J; junction bases unmatched: 8. The CDR3: CATVRGTGQPQHF. The CDR3 DNA reads TGCGCCACCGTCAGGGGGACAGGTCAGCCCCAGCATTTT.

This clone was seen just once. The gene calls are TRBV7-2 and TRBJ1-2, with 7 nucleotides matching TRBD1. CDR1 is SGHTA, CDR2 FQGNSA, per germline. There are 18 residues in the CDR3. The J segment lost 4 bases and the V segment lost 2 bases, leaving 16 bases of the junction unmatched. The CDR3 DNA follows: TGTGCCAGCAGCTTACATGCGACAGGGCGCGCAGGAGGCTATGGCTACACCTTC. Translated, it gives CASSLHATGRAGGYGYTF.

This clone was picked up one time. The chain is built from TRBV6-5 and TRBJ2-1; the match to TRBD2 covers 11 bases. With V trimmed by 8 bases and J by 7 bases, 4 bases remained unmatched. CDR1 and CDR2 from the germline V gene are MNHEY and SVGAGI. The CDR3 is made up of 13 amino acids. In DNA form, the CDR3 reads TGTGCCAGCTCTAGCGGGAGGTTTAATGAGCAGTTCTTC. It yields the protein CASSSGRFNEQFF.